This T cell receptor beta chain was profiled in a study of blood T cell repertoires in COVID-19. Study information: Sites across the United States, Italy and Spain contributed samples from acute and convalescent COVID-19. PBMCs, B-cell-depleted T cells, or T cells provided the cDNA or gDNA that made up the material.

Germline V CDR1 and CDR2: KGHSH, LQKENI. The CDR3 totals 12 residues. Trimming took 0 bases from V and 4 from J, leaving 3 bases between them. Source study methods: Reference gene primer amplification gave nucleated cell count estimates. TCRdb's copy holds only in-frame clones and misses some; the assay was immunoSEQ multiplex PCR. That table supplies the V and J calls and clone size; D and trimming were determined from the DNA. The sample has 120,000 to 150,000 clones, about 90% seen once. Sequenced: peripheral blood. The V call is TRBV18, the J call TRBJ1-1, with no clear D. This TCR was recovered from a woman over 75 with acute or convalescent COVID-19. The CDR3 protein is CASSPPSTEAFF. The CDR3 bases are TGTGCCAGCTCACCACCGAGCACTGAAGCTTTCTTT.